These 20 T cell receptor beta chains were sequenced from one sample in a study of T-cell reconstitution after alpha-beta-depleted transplantation in children. Preparation of the TCRbeta library involved a method that used unique molecular identifiers. TCRdb fed the PCR reads into MiXCR, producing one record per CDR3 protein. This repertoire shows approximately 520,000 distinct CDR3 sequences, 11% found once; its top ten account for 14%. The material sequenced was PBMCs, mostly from graft donor cells, taken 180 days after TCRalphabeta/CD19-depleted stem cell transplant. The source is a female patient between 2 and 10 years old who had a stem cell transplant for aplastic anemia, so the T cells may come from the graft donor.

Only a few counts were recorded for this clonotype. The chain couples TRBV7-2 to TRBJ2-3, with D unclear. V lost 1 base to trimming and J lost 2 bases, with 13 bases between them. This CDR3 is 16 amino acids long. The germline V gene encodes CDR1 SGHTA and CDR2 FQGNSA. CDR3 sequence (DNA): TGTGCCAGCAGCTTAGTGTTCACCTTTATCACAGATACGCAGTATTTT. It yields the protein CASSLVFTFITDTQYF.

The sample holds many counts of this clonotype. The chain has TRBV9 and TRBJ2-5, with 7 positions matching TRBD2. The V gene end was trimmed by 4 bases and the J gene end by 2 bases; junction bases not matched to a gene: 8. Looked up from germline, CDR1 is SGDLS and CDR2 is YYNGEE. The CDR3 is 15 residues long. The CDR3 nucleotides are TGTGCCAGCAGCAAAATGGGGGGGGGGCAAGAGACCCAGTACTTC. Protein sequence: CASSKMGGGQETQYF.

The rearrangement uses TRBV10-3 and TRBJ2-7; 8 nucleotides align to TRBD2. Unmatched junction bases numbered 6, after V lost 2 bases and J lost 6 bases. The germline V gene encodes CDR1 ENHRY and CDR2 SYGVKD. The CDR3 is made up of 14 amino acids. CDR3 nucleotide sequence: TGTGCCATCAGTGAGACTAGCGGAGGGGGCGAGCAGTACGTC. It translates to CAISETSGGGEQYV.

The table lists this clonotype with a count of one. A much larger clone differs from this one at a single base, so this may be a read error. The V and J genes are TRBV29-1 and TRBJ1-5; unclear D gene. Germline V gene data show CDR1 as SQVTM and CDR2 as ANQGSEA. The CDR3 consists of 13 residues. The CDR3 DNA reads TGCTGCGTTGGAAGAGGGCTTAATCAGCCCCAGCATTTT. It specifies CCVGRGLNQPQHF.

This chain connects TRBV4-3 to TRBJ2-3; a possible D gene is TRBD1 (5 bases). This CDR3 is built from 15 residues. Germline V lookup: CDR1 LGHNA, CDR2 YSLEER. Trimming pared 1 base from V and 2 bases from J, leaving 10 bases between. CDR3 coding DNA: TGCGCCAGCAGCCAAGGACAGACACTCACAGATACGCAGTATTTT. Protein: CASSQGQTLTDTQYF.

This clonotype has ten or more counts. This chain joins TRBV7-9 and TRBJ2-3; D is unclear. The germline V gene encodes CDR1 SEHNR and CDR2 FQNEAQ (reference sequence). This CDR3 spans 12 amino acids. V was clipped by 6 bases and J by 2 bases, with 6 bases between them. CDR3 region: CASSFLTDTQYF. The CDR3 coding sequence is TGTGCCAGCAGTTTCCTCACAGATACGCAGTATTTT. The complete variable domain, with remaining parts taken from reference TRBV7-9 and TRBJ2-3, reads DTGVSQNPRHKITKRGQNVTFRCDPISEHNRLYWYRQTLGQGPEFLTYFQNEAQLEKSRLLSDRFSAERPKGSFSTLEIQRTEQGDSAMYLCASSFLTDTQYFGPGTRLTVL.

The chain recombines TRBV28 with TRBJ1-2; 7 bases fit TRBD1. Losses at the gene ends were 4 bases for V and 5 bases for J; bases not matched to a gene: 13. Germline-derived CDR1 and CDR2 are MDHEN and SYDVKM. This CDR3 has 16 residues. CDR3 nucleotides: TGTGCCAGCAGTTCACCCAGAGACAGGGACCCTTATGGCTACACCTTC. As protein: CASSSPRDRDPYGYTF.

Only a few counts were recorded for this clonotype. The rearrangement joins TRBV18 to TRBJ2-1; 8 bases are shared with TRBD2. The CDR3 runs to 16 residues. Losses at the gene ends were 1 base for V and 3 bases for J; bases not matched to a gene: 5. CDR1 is KGHSH, CDR2 LQKENI, per germline. CDR3 sequence reads: CASSPRRGGNYNEQFF. The DNA for the CDR3 is TGTGCCAGCTCACCACGCCGGGGGGGGAACTACAATGAGCAGTTCTTC. Full variable domain (outside the CDR3, taken from reference TRBV18 and TRBJ2-1): NAGVMQNPRHLVRRRGQEARLRCSPMKGHSHVYWYRQLPEEGLKFMVYLQKENIIDESGMPKERFSAEFPKEGPSILRIQQVVRGDSAAYFCASSPRRGGNYNEQFFGPGTRLTVL.

The CDR3 region has the DNA TGTGCCACCAGTGATTCGTTGTTCTCGGACCAGGTAGACAATGAGCAGTTCTTC. Encoded protein: CATSDSLFSDQVDNEQFF. This chain joins TRBV24-1 and TRBJ2-1; D unresolved. V lost 2 bases, J lost 5 bases, and 21 bases lay in between. Germline V gene data show CDR1 as KGHDR and CDR2 as SFDVKD. The CDR3 is 18 amino acids.

V and J are TRBV7-9 and TRBJ2-1; 10 bases line up with TRBD2. From germline, CDR1 is SEHNR and CDR2 FQNEAQ (reference sequence). CDR3 size: 16 residues. V trimming: 3 bases; J trimming: 3 bases; junction bases outside the gene matches: 5. The CDR3 loop reads CASSFGLAGVYNEQFF. The CDR3 nucleotides are TGTGCCAGCAGCTTCGGCCTAGCGGGAGTCTACAATGAGCAGTTCTTC. The complete variable domain, with remaining parts taken from reference TRBV7-9 and TRBJ2-1, reads DTGVSQNPRHKITKRGQNVTFRCDPISEHNRLYWYRQTLGQGPEFLTYFQNEAQLEKSRLLSDRFSAERPKGSFSTLEIQRTEQGDSAMYLCASSFGLAGVYNEQFFGPGTRLTVL.

This clonotype was seen a handful of times. The chain recombines TRBV6-2 or TRBV6-3 with TRBJ2-5; the D is unclear. V lost 2 bases to trimming and J lost 3 bases, with 10 bases between them. The CDR3 loop spans 14 amino acids. The germline CDR1 and CDR2 sequences are MNHEY and SVGEGT. The DNA of the CDR3 is TGTGCCAGCAGTTACGGAGTCCCCAAAGAGACCCAGTACTTC. Its translation: CASSYGVPKETQYF.

The chain uses TRBV20-1 and TRBJ2-3; possibly TRBD1 for D (5 bases). Trimming cost V 4 bases and J 1 base, with 9 bases left between them. The germline V gene encodes CDR1 DFQATT and CDR2 SNEGSKA (reference sequence). The CDR3 has 13 amino acids. The CDR3 here is CSATDTRTDTQYF. In DNA form, the CDR3 reads TGCAGTGCTACGGACACCCGCACAGATACGCAGTATTTT.

A few counts support this clonotype. This chain connects TRBV7-2 to TRBJ2-5, with 7 bases aligning to TRBD2. Trimming cost V 1 base and J 3 bases; bases outside gene matches: 5. Germline lookup yields CDR1 SGHTA and CDR2 FQGNSA. The CDR3 runs 15 residues. For the CDR3, the DNA is TGTGCCAGCAGCTTAGTTCAGGGAGGGGAAGAGACCCAGTACTTC. Its translation: CASSLVQGGEETQYF. The whole variable domain, remainder taken from reference TRBV7-2 and TRBJ2-5, is GAGVSQSPSNKVTEKGKDVELRCDPISGHTALYWYRQSLGQGLEFLIYFQGNSAPDKSGLPSDRFSAERTGGSVSTLTIQRTQQEDSAVYLCASSLVQGGEETQYFGPGTRLLVL.

The chain couples TRBV11-2 to TRBJ1-1, with 10 bases identical to TRBD1. The CDR3 runs 14 residues. Germline V gene lookup returns CDR1 SGHAT and CDR2 FQNNGV. The junction had 4 bases not matched to a gene; V was cut back by 9 bases and J by 0 bases. DNA for the CDR3: TGTGCCAGTAGACAGGGGGCCTTGAACACTGAAGCTTTCTTT. Encoded protein: CASRQGALNTEAFF.

The chain's CDR3 is CASSFFDEQFF. The CDR3 nucleotides read TGTGCCAGCAGTTTCTTTGATGAGCAGTTCTTC. The chain carries TRBV28 and TRBJ2-1; D is unresolved. V was shortened by 3 bases and J by 8 bases, with 5 bases between the two germline ends. This CDR3 comprises 11 residues. Per germline, CDR1 MDHEN and CDR2 SYDVKM.

This clonotype was picked up many times. The rearrangement joins TRBV7-6 to TRBJ2-3; 9 bases are shared with TRBD2. V trimming: 6 bases; J trimming: 2 bases; junction bases outside the gene matches: 9. The germline V gene encodes CDR1 SGHVS and CDR2 FNYEAQ. The length of the CDR3 is 16 residues. CDR3: CASSLESGRTTDTQYF. In DNA form, the CDR3 reads TGTGCCAGCAGTCTCGAAAGCGGGAGGACCACAGATACGCAGTATTTT.

This clonotype showed up just a few times. The chain employs TRBV10-3 and TRBJ1-1, with D hard to call. Germline V gene data show CDR1 as ENHRY and CDR2 as SYGVKD. The ends were cut back, 8 bases at V and 0 bases at J, with 10 bases in the middle. The CDR3 totals 13 residues. CDR3: CAISGIMNTEAFF. The CDR3 DNA sequence: TGTGCCATCTCGGGCATCATGAACACTGAAGCTTTCTTT.

The J gene is TRBJ2-7, the V gene TRBV12-3 or TRBV12-4; D gene unclear. The CDR3 extends over 14 amino acids. V was trimmed by 2 bases and J by 0 bases, leaving 8 bases between them. This CDR3 reads CASSLRLNSYEQYF. In DNA form, the CDR3 reads TGTGCCAGCAGTTTAAGGCTTAACTCCTACGAGCAGTACTTC.

A few counts support this clonotype. The V and J genes are TRBV7-9 and TRBJ2-1; tentatively, D is TRBD1 (6 bases). The V end lost 5 bases, the J end lost 0 bases, and 11 bases lay between the germline ends. The CDR3 runs 15 residues. Germline loops: CDR1 SEHNR, CDR2 FQNEAQ (reference sequence). In DNA, the CDR3 is TGTGCCAGCAGCCCAGGGGTGGTCTCCTACAATGAGCAGTTCTTC. This gives the protein CASSPGVVSYNEQFF.

This clonotype was recorded a few times. The genes are TRBV27 and TRBJ1-4; D call uncertain. Germline V gives CDR1 MNHEY, CDR2 SMNVEV (reference sequence). This CDR3 is 16 amino acids long. Trimming stripped 8 bases from V and 0 bases from J, with 16 bases between. CDR3 region: CASCTATPPTNEKLFF. The CDR3 DNA follows: TGTGCCAGCTGCACCGCGACCCCTCCAACTAATGAAAAACTGTTTTTT.